Sequencing of this T cell receptor (beta chain) was carried out in a study of PD-1 blockade in classical Hodgkin lymphoma (dated by TCRdb to about 2020). Background for the entire study: Nivolumab dosing was 3 mg/kg intravenously every 2 weeks, continuing until either disease progression or unacceptable toxicity. The study used CyTOF and TCR beta sequencing to define a peripheral blood immune signature of response to PD-1 blockade in classical Hodgkin lymphoma.

CDR1 and CDR2, looked up from the germline V gene (reference sequence), are MNHEY and SMNVEV. A distance of 27 bases separates the germline ends of V and J, which lose 6 bases and 6 bases respectively. Measured from the cysteine to the phenylalanine, the CDR3 is 17 residues long. Solely the CDR3 DNA is kept, with 51 bases framed from the first base. What the time point label conveys for this sample: cycle 4 day 1 (C4D1), after less than 7 weeks of nivolumab. All trial patients had relapsed after autologous stem cell transplantation, with cohorts A, B and C differing in prior brentuximab vedotin exposure. A total of around 59 patients with relapsed/refractory classical Hodgkin lymphoma made up the trial cohort, and each patient's best overall response was complete response, partial response or progressive disease. In the multi-cohort phase II CheckMate 205 trial, trial patients received single-agent nivolumab. An independent review committee assessed best overall response by applying the 2007 International Working Group response criteria. Trial PBMCs were obtained immediately prior to nivolumab initiation (C1D1) and on therapy at cycle 2 day 1 and cycle 4 day 1. Peripheral blood was collected in 8 mL Vacutainer Cell Preparation Tubes, from which PBMCs were isolated by centrifugation and then cryopreserved.

The Qiagen DNeasy kit was used to extract genomic DNA from unsorted PBMCs and from the negatively selected CD4+ and CD8+ fractions. Amplification of TCR beta CDR3 regions was done by immunoSEQ multiplex PCR with primers that anneal to V and J segments. A synthetic immune receptor repertoire was used to minimize amplification bias, and remaining bias was computationally removed after sequencing. The original methods were these. Custom Python scripts were used to quantify repertoire diversity as the Shannon entropy index. Unsorted, CD4+ and CD8+ repertoires were analyzed separately, except in combined analyses where CD4+ and CD8+ sequences were merged in silico. Clonal expansion was defined as at least a 2-fold frequency increase after treatment relative to C1D1, with a pseudocount of 0.5 for undetected baseline clones. Clones with 0 or 1 copy at C1D1 were defined as singleton clones, while clones with 2 or more copies were defined as non-singleton clones. Clones expanded in unsorted samples were annotated as CD4+, CD8+ or unknown by matching protein sequences in sorted samples from the same patient. Diversity changes from C1D1 to C4D1 were tested in paired samples using Wilcoxon tests. Imported from immuneACCESS, the table was reduced by TCRdb to in-frame sequences with V and J called. These copies leave out some clones; in studies compared against another copy, an unresolved V gene accounts for under half, and the cause of the remainder is not known. V and J calls and clone size are those listed in that table; D and trimming were worked out from the DNA. A total of 20,000 to 25,000 clones appear in this sample, approximately 80% of them only once. The ten largest clones add up to about a fifth of the sample.

Overall results and qualifications from the work: Baseline TCR diversity was reported to be lower in newly diagnosed patients than in healthy donors and to be lower still in relapsed/refractory patients. The study was limited to a single clinical trial cohort, and causes of repertoire differences, possibly disease activity or prior therapy, remained undefined. Lower diversity was observed in patients in whom nivolumab was started less than 1 year after ASCT, and these patients were excluded from later analyses so that confounding by immune reconstitution would be avoided. Baseline diversity similar to that of newly diagnosed patients was observed in trial patients achieving complete response, whereas significantly lower diversity was observed in partial responders and progressors. CD4+ but not CD8+ TCR diversity rose significantly by C4D1 (p=0.0027 vs p=0.16), most apparent in complete responders (p=0.02).

On this clone: There is no known antigen for this receptor. No base-level quality is on record; no much larger clone is a single base apart.

This chain joins TRBV27 to TRBJ2-7; TRBD2 is perhaps the D gene, given 7 matching bases. Here the sequenced sample was peripheral blood mononuclear cells (PBMCs), taken before the fourth cycle of nivolumab. The sequence was collected from a human donor with classical Hodgkin lymphoma. The base sequence is TGTGCCAGCAGCCTCCAACGGGGGGCCATAGGTACTCGCGAGCAGTACTTC. Translation gives CASSLQRGAIGTREQYF.